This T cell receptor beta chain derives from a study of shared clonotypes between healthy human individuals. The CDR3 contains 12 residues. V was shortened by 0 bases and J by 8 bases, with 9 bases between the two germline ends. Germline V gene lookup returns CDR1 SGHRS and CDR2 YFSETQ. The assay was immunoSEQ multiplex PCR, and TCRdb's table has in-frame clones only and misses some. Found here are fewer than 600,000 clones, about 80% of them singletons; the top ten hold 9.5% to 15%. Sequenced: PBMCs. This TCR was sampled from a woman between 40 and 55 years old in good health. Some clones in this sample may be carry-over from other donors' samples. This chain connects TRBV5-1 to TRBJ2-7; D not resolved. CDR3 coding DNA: TGCGCCAGCAGCTTGGCGTTCAGCAAGCAGTACTTC. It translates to CASSLAFSKQYF.